The 8 T cell receptor beta chains below were found in one sample sequenced in a study of human T cells and chemical hapten exposure. Time point denoted: patch test 1, 2 weeks after DPC sensitization. Described treatment: therapeutic diphenylcyclopropenone sensitization with weekly scalp DPC. The starting material, unfractionated whole blood, was used for total RNA extraction. In TCRdb, the RACE reads were re-called with MiXCR into one record per CDR3 protein. The profile shows roughly 50,000 distinct CDR3 sequences, 9.5% to 12% of them singletons. The specimen was whole blood, collected in connection with sensitization to the hapten diphenylcyclopropenone (DPC). Receptor source: a woman in her thirties or forties with alopecia areata. Some clones in this sample may be carry-over from other donors' samples.

This clonotype was counted at least ten times. The J gene is TRBJ2-7, the V gene TRBV10-2, with D possibly TRBD2 on 5 matching bases. Trimming stripped 3 bases from V and 3 bases from J, with 6 bases between. Per the germline V gene, CDR1 is WSHSY and CDR2 is SAAADI. The CDR3 has 12 residues. CDR3: CASSDEGYEQYF. For the CDR3, the DNA is TGCGCCAGCAGTGATGAGGGCTACGAGCAGTACTTC.

Ten or more counts support this clonotype. The chain couples TRBV30 to TRBJ2-7; possibly TRBD1 or TRBD2 for D (7 bases each). Trimming left V 2 bases short and J 0 bases short, with 17 bases between. Germline CDR1 reads GTSNPN; CDR2 reads SVGIG (reference sequence). CDR3 length equals 16 residues. CDR3 protein: CAWSKRRGGSSYEQYF. CDR3 coding DNA: TGTGCCTGGAGTAAGCGCAGGGGGGGAAGCTCCTACGAGCAGTACTTC.

Ten or more counts support this clonotype. This rearrangement joins TRBV4-1 to TRBJ1-4; D uncertain. The CDR3 runs to 13 residues. The V end was cut by 4 bases, the J end by 0 bases, with 3 bases between. Germline assignment: CDR1 MGHRA and CDR2 YSYEKL. CDR3 bases: TGCGCCAGCAGCCCCACAACTAATGAAAAACTGTTTTTT. Translated, it gives CASSPTTNEKLFF.

This clonotype was detected only a few times. The V and J genes are TRBV5-1 and TRBJ2-1; D is undetermined. Trimming pared 6 bases from V and 6 bases from J, leaving 19 bases between. The germline V gene encodes CDR1 SGHRS and CDR2 YFSETQ. The CDR3 runs to 15 residues. The CDR3 nucleotides read TGCGCCAGCACGCCAGACACTCAACCGGGCAATGAGCAGTTCTTC. Translated: CASTPDTQPGNEQFF. Based on the CDR3 plus reference TRBV5-1 and TRBJ2-1, the full variable domain is KAGVTQTPRYLIKTRGQQVTLSCSPISGHRSVSWYQQTPGQGLQFLFEYFSETQRNKGNFPGRFSGRQFSNSRSEMNVSTLELGDSALYLCASTPDTQPGNEQFFGPGTRLTVL.

This rearrangement joins TRBV6-6 to TRBJ2-5, with D maybe TRBD1 (6 bases). Germline CDR1 is MNHNY and CDR2 is SVGAGI (reference sequence). The ends were cut back, 9 bases at V and 1 base at J, with 15 bases in the middle. This CDR3 is 14 amino acids long. The CDR3 sequence: CASTDTGTQETQYF. CDR3 DNA: TGTGCCAGTACAGATACAGGGACCCAAGAGACCCAGTACTTC.

This clonotype was seen at least ten times. The chain is built from TRBV7-2 and TRBJ2-1; 9 bases line up with TRBD2. Germline CDR1 reads SGHTA; CDR2 reads FQGNSA. J lost 7 bases, V lost 2 bases, and 6 bases had no gene match. The CDR3 runs to 15 residues. CDR3 sequence reads: CASSLNSGSKNEQFF. CDR3 DNA: TGTGCCAGCAGCTTAAATAGCGGGAGTAAGAATGAGCAGTTCTTC. Based on the CDR3 plus reference TRBV7-2 and TRBJ2-1, the full variable domain is GAGVSQSPSNKVTEKGKDVELRCDPISGHTALYWYRQSLGQGLEFLIYFQGNSAPDKSGLPSDRFSAERTGGSVSTLTIQRTQQEDSAVYLCASSLNSGSKNEQFFGPGTRLTVL.

This clonotype appeared many times. The V call is TRBV29-1, the J call TRBJ2-2; 12 positions match TRBD2. J lost 8 bases, V lost 6 bases, and 7 bases had no gene match. The germline V gene encodes CDR1 SQVTM and CDR2 ANQGSEA. The CDR3 has 14 residues. DNA of the CDR3: TGCAGCGTATCCGGACTAGCGGGAACAGGGGAGCTGTTTTTT. Translating gives CSVSGLAGTGELFF.

The V call is TRBV28, the J call TRBJ2-1; a weak D match, TRBD1 (5 bases). This CDR3 contains 13 residues. CDR1 and CDR2 from the germline V gene are MDHEN and SYDVKM. Trimming pared 5 bases from V and 12 bases from J, leaving 17 bases between. In nucleotides, the CDR3 is TGTGCCAGCAGTACCCCAGGGCAAGTTGTGCAGTTCTTC. Protein: CASSTPGQVVQFF.